This T cell receptor (beta chain) was captured in a study of cytomegalovirus exposure and HLA in healthy donors. The study, taken as a whole, reports: TRBV6-2, TRBV6-3 and some other V segments were excluded as indistinguishable.

From germline, CDR1 is MGHRA and CDR2 YSYEKL. This CDR3 comprises 14 residues. Trimming at V came to 2 bases and at J to 5 bases, leaving 6 bases not matched to a gene. Of note for this clone: The antigen remains unidentified.

The PCR used 60 Vbeta and 13 Jbeta primers. The assay was immunoSEQ multiplex PCR, and TCRdb's table has in-frame clones only and misses some. The sample includes about 120,000 clones, roughly three quarters of them seen just once. This clonotype originated in a woman in her late teens or twenties in good health and CMV-seronegative. The V call is TRBV4-1, the J call TRBJ2-7; TRBD1 agrees at 7 bases. Sequencing was done on a sample of PBMCs. The CDR3 region has the DNA TGCGCCAGCAGCCAACGGAAGGGGGCCGACGAGCAGTACTTC. It translates to CASSQRKGADEQYF.